This T cell receptor beta chain was documented in a study of OX40 agonist ivuxolimab in advanced cancers. Study-wide background: Anti-PD-1, anti-PD-L1 or anti-CTLA-4 therapy given earlier was allowed, and over 35% had some. Partial responses occurred in Three dose-escalation patients, one with hepatocellular carcinoma and two with cutaneous melanoma.

Systemic immunosuppression or autoimmune disease history was grounds to exclude patients. Sequencing used immunoSEQ multiplex PCR; TCRdb keeps in-frame clones, though not all of them. Of some 70,000 clones in the sample, about 88% were seen once. This specimen consisted of CD4+ or CD8+ T cells sorted from blood, obtained in a trial of the OX40 agonist ivuxolimab. The sequence derives from an adult with an advanced solid tumor such as melanoma, head and neck, liver or kidney cancer.

Here the CDR3 reads CASSPTGFDEQYF. CDR3 in DNA: TGTGCCAGCTCACCGACAGGGTTCGACGAGCAGTACTTC. The rearrangement links TRBV18 to TRBJ2-7; 7 nucleotides line up with TRBD1. The CDR3 has 13 residues. CDR1 and CDR2 from the germline V gene are KGHSH and LQKENI. With 3 bases clipped from V and 5 bases from J, the junction kept 4 bases outside the gene matches.